The table lists the clone carrying this T cell receptor (beta chain) with many counts. Its cognate antigen is unknown. RNA transcripts served as template for amplifying TCR beta CDR3 sequences. The library came from an HTBI-primed first-round RT-PCR and a second-round multiplex PCR. MiXCR was run by TCRdb on the multiplex PCR reads, yielding one entry per CDR3 protein. This table holds about 160,000 distinct CDR3 sequences, 35% to 50% found once. The sample belongs to a study of Graves' ophthalmopathy and Graves' hyperthyroidism. Findings of the study overall: Thyroid clonotypes that were expanded above 0.001 frequency mostly also appeared in blood. At around 68% sensitivity and 72.22% specificity, the model predicted progression of the ophthalmopathy.

Looked up from germline, CDR1 is LNHNV and CDR2 is YYDKDF (reference sequence). V lost 4 bases to trimming and J lost 6 bases, with 13 bases between them. The length of the CDR3 is 14 residues. This TCR was sampled from a young man with Graves' ophthalmopathy. The sample was peripheral blood. The chain uses TRBV15 and TRBJ1-5, with D possibly TRBD1 on 5 matching bases. DNA of the CDR3: TGTGCCACCAGCACTGGGGACGTAGGTCAGCCCCAGCATTTT. This translates into CATSTGDVGQPQHF.